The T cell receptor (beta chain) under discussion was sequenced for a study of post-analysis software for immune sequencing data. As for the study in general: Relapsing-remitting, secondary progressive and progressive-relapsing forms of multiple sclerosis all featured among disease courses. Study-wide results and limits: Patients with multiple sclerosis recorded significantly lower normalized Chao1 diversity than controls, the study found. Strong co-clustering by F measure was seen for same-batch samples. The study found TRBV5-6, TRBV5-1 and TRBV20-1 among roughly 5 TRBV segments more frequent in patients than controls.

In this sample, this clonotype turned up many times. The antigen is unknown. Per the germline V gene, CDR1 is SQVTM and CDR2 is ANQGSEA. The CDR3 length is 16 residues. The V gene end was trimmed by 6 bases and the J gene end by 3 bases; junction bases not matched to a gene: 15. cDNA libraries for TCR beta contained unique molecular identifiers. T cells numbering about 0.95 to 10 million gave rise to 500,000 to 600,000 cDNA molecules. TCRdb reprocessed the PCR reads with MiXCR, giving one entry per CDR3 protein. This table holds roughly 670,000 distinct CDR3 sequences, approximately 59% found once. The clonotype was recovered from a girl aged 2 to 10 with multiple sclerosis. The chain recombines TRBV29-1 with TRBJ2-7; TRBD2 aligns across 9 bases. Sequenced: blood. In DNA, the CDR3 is TGCAGCGTACGAGGGCGGGAGGGCCGCGCAGTCTACGAGCAGTACTTC. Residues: CSVRGREGRAVYEQYF.